This TCR beta chain emerged from a study of shared clonotypes between healthy human individuals. The CDR3 covers 16 residues. Deletions cut 4 bases from V and 3 bases from J, with 18 bases between. CDR1 and CDR2 (germline): SGHAT, FQNNGV. Source study methods: Sequence data from immunoSEQ were junction-only and lacked quality scores; consequently, filtering differed. Measured with immunoSEQ multiplex PCR; TCRdb has only the in-frame clones, and not every one. V and J calls plus clone size are reproduced from that table; the DNA served to infer D and trimming. The data contain 950,000 to 1,100,000 clones, roughly 75% of them seen just once; the ten biggest clones take up over 1.3%. About this clone: Its antigen is unknown.

Study-level points and caveats: Apart from blood, nothing was sampled; tissue repertoires likely differ.

Sequences were obtained from memory CD4+ T cells sorted from blood. Subset noted: CD45RA-negative fraction. This chain links TRBV11-2 with TRBJ1-2, with D perhaps matching TRBD1 (5 bases). The sequence came from a man aged 18 to 30 in good health. CDR3: CASSSIRSTAHYGYTF. DNA of the CDR3: TGTGCCAGCAGCTCGATTCGTTCGACAGCACACTATGGCTACACCTTC.